Listed here is a single T cell receptor (beta chain). The CDR3 is 12 residues long. The V end was cut by 0 bases, the J end by 12 bases, with 11 bases between. Per the germline V gene, CDR1 is GTSNPN and CDR2 is SVGIG (reference sequence). Sequencing used immunoSEQ multiplex PCR; TCRdb keeps in-frame clones, though not all of them. Of about 12,000 clones detected, 73% appear once; the ten largest clones hold less than 20%. This sample is drawn from a study of T cells after somatic rescue of genetic block. This TCR came from a boy under 18. The sample was peripheral blood mononuclear cells (PBMCs). This rearrangement joins TRBV30 to TRBJ1-4; no firm D call. The CDR3 sequence: CAWSVTPRELFF. CDR3 nucleotides: TGTGCCTGGAGTGTAACCCCTCGGGAACTGTTTTTT.